Listed below are T cell receptor beta chains from one sample, sequenced in a study of cytomegalovirus exposure and HLA in healthy donors. TCRdb's table, derived via immunoSEQ multiplex PCR, lists solely in-frame clones and lacks some. The sample yields tens of thousands of clones, around 74% seen once. The sample consisted of PBMCs. The receptors originated from a woman aged 25-40 years in good health and CMV-seropositive. CDR3s leave out the opening cysteine and the closing phenylalanine or tryptophan.

V: TRBV4-1
J: TRBJ2-5
CDR3: ASSRRQQETQY

V: TRBV5-4
J: TRBJ2-7
CDR3: ASSLGDYEQY

V: TRBV4-1
J: TRBJ1-3
CDR3: ASSQENRDGGNTIY

V: TRBV5-1
J: TRBJ2-5
CDR3: ASSLDIQETQY

V: TRBV29-1
J: TRBJ1-1
CDR3: SVTQGRTEAF

V: TRBV28
J: TRBJ2-7
CDR3: ASSVSGSSYEQY

V: TRBV7-8
J: TRBJ2-7
CDR3: ASSQNRGSNEQY

V: TRBV7-8
J: TRBJ2-7
CDR3: ASSLLISASEQY

V: TRBV30
J: TRBJ2-7
CDR3: AWCLIAGVSYEQY

V: TRBV6-5
J: TRBJ2-1
CDR3: ASSYTNSDEQF

V: TRBV10-1
J: TRBJ2-1
CDR3: ASSELSGIQGNEQF

V: TRBV29-1
J: TRBJ2-7
CDR3: SVVYGNGYEQY

V: TRBV2
J: TRBJ1-5
CDR3: ASSTGQGVHQPQH

V: TRBV6-5
J: TRBJ1-5
CDR3: ASSWGGPGANQPQH

V: TRBV6-1
J: TRBJ2-7
CDR3: ASSAARGAYEQY

V: TRBV7-8
J: TRBJ1-2
CDR3: ASSLRIAGGYT

V: TRBV30
J: TRBJ1-4
CDR3: AWSLSGQGAVREKLF

V: TRBV27
J: TRBJ2-7
CDR3: ASSYLAGTYEQY

V: TRBV11-2
J: TRBJ2-4
CDR3: ASSSAPRSGGNIQY

V: TRBV2
J: TRBJ1-1
CDR3: ASSVKRNTEAF

V: TRBV10-3
J: TRBJ2-7
CDR3: AISTGGGEQY

V: TRBV19
J: TRBJ1-1
CDR3: ASSRMRNTEAF

V: TRBV7-9
J: TRBJ1-5
CDR3: ASSPTGNQPQH

V: TRBV7-9
J: TRBJ1-2
CDR3: ASSFNGQVSYGYT

V: TRBV10-1
J: TRBJ2-7
CDR3: ASSEGTDLAREQY

V: TRBV27
J: TRBJ2-7
CDR3: ASSLLGRPYEQY

V: TRBV6-5
J: TRBJ1-1
CDR3: ASADLRGNDTEAF